This TCR beta chain is drawn from a study of blood T cell repertoires in COVID-19 (TCRdb year 2020). As for the study more broadly: Collaborator samples came from the United States, Italy and Spain and covered acute and convalescent phases of COVID-19. The material from the prospective study consisted of cDNA or gDNA derived from T cells, B-cell-depleted T cells, or PBMCs. The samples were drawn from the first 160 participants of the ongoing ImmuneRACE study and from 1,254 subjects provided by 6 global collaborators. Nearly every sample came with metadata listing a de-identified subject ID, COVID-19 status, age in years and sex. The repertoires were released in a freely available public database meant as a resource for research on the immune response to SARS-CoV-2. HLA class I and class II types, where available, came from metadata supplied by the sample provider rather than from assay-based typing. Subjects who had been exposed to COVID-19, were actively infected with it, or had recovered from it provided the deeply sampled blood TCRbeta repertoires that made up the dataset.

TCRbeta CDR3 regions were amplified from genomic DNA by means of the immunoSEQ Assay, a bias-controlled multiplex PCR. Concerning the study's data processing: Within the assay, amplification of reference gene primers was used to estimate how many nucleated cells each sample contained. Sequence reads were collapsed and filtered to measure the absolute abundance of every unique TCRbeta CDR3 rearrangement. For each sample, productive Simpson clonality was calculated as the square root of Simpson's diversity index over productive rearrangements. Imported from immuneACCESS, the table was reduced by TCRdb to in-frame sequences with V and J called. These copies leave out some clones; in studies compared against another copy, an unresolved V gene accounts for under half, and the cause of the remainder is not known. V, J and clone size were drawn from that table, and D and trimming were deduced from the DNA. This sample is represented by fewer than 85,000 clones; more than 60% of them were singletons. The ten largest clones take up over 20% of the sample.

Collaborating institutions collected whole blood in K2EDTA tubes following their own protocols. For TCRbeta analysis, collaborators shipped samples as frozen whole blood, isolated PBMCs, or DNA extracted from either of those sample types. General study outcomes and caveats: The amount of clinical and demographic metadata varied by source and participant and was provided uncurated.

V lost 4 bases and J lost 0 bases, and the count of bases not matched to a germline gene is 6. The germline V gene specifies SGHRS as CDR1 and YFSETQ as CDR2. Measured from the cysteine to the phenylalanine, the CDR3 is 15 residues long. The only DNA kept is the CDR3, 45 bases in frame from the first base. This clone has only one observation. Its antigen is not yet known. No much larger clonotype is one base removed from it; base qualities were not supplied. In the same sample, other DNA sequences code for this CDR3. The sequenced sample consisted of peripheral blood. The sequence is built from TRBV5-1 and TRBJ2-7, and 8 bases in between align with TRBD1. The receptor comes from a man aged 55-75 years with acute or convalescent COVID-19. CDR3 reads: CASSRGQGASYEQYF. The bases are TGCGCCAGCAGCCGCGGACAGGGTGCCTCCTACGAGCAGTACTTC.